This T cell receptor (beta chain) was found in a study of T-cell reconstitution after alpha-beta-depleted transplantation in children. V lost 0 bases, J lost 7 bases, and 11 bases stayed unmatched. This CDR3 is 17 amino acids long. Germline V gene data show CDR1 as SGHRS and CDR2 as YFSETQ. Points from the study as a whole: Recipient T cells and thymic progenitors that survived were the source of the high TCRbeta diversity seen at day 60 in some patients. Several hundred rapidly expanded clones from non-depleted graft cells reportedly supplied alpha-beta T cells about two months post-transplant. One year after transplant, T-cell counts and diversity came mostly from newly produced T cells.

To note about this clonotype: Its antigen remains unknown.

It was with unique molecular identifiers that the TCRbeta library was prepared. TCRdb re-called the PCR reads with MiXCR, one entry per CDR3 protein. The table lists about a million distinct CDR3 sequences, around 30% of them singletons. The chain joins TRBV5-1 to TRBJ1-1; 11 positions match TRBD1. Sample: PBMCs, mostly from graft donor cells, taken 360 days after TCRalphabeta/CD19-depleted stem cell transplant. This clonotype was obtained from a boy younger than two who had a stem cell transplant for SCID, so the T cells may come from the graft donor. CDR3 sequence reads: CASSLGPPSGQGGEAFF. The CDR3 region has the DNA TGCGCCAGCAGCTTGGGCCCGCCTTCGGGACAGGGGGGTGAAGCTTTCTTT.